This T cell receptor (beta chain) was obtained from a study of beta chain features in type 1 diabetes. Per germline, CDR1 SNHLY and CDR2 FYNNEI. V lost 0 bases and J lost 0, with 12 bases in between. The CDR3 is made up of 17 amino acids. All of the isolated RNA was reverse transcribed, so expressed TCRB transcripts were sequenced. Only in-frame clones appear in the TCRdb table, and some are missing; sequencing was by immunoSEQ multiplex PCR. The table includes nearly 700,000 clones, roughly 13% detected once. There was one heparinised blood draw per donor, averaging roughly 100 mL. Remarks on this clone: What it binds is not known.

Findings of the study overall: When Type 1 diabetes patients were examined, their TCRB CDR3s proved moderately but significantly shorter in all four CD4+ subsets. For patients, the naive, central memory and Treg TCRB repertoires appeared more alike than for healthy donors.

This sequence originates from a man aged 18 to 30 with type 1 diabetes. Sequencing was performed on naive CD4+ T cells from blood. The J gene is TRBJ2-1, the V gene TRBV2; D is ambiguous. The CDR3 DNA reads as TGTGCCAGCAGTGAAGCTTGGGGAACCTACTCCTACAATGAGCAGTTCTTC. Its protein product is CASSEAWGTYSYNEQFF.